These 20 T cell receptor beta chains were sequenced from one sample in a study of shared clonotypes between healthy human individuals. Using immunoSEQ multiplex PCR, the repertoire was profiled, and TCRdb retains in-frame clones only, with some absent. The sample lists over a million clones; approximately 80% were seen once. The sequencing sample was made of memory CD4+ T cells from PBMCs. The subset denotes: CD45RA-negative fraction. Every receptor here comes from a man aged 18 to 29 in good health. Some clones in this sample may be carry-over from other donors' samples.

This clone was seen once. The chain is built from TRBV19 and TRBJ1-2; D gene uncertain. The germline V and J ends were trimmed by 3 bases and 3 bases, with 11 bases remaining between them. The CDR3 is 14 residues long. Germline lookup yields CDR1 LNHDA and CDR2 SQIVND (reference sequence). The CDR3 DNA reads TGTGCCAGTAGTATTGCCGGGGAGGACTATGGCTACACCTTC. It yields the protein CASSIAGEDYGYTF.

This sequence joins TRBV18 and TRBJ2-3; TRBD2 might be the D (5 bases). CDR1 is KGHSH, CDR2 LQKENI, per germline. The V and J ends lost 4 bases and 2 bases respectively, with 10 bases between them. The CDR3 totals 14 residues. This CDR3 reads CASSQEAFTDTQYF. CDR3 in DNA: TGTGCCAGCTCACAGGAGGCTTTCACAGATACGCAGTATTTT.

As for this clone: This sample also contains other DNA sequences that code for the same CDR3. The rearrangement links TRBV5-1 to TRBJ1-2; D is ambiguous. Germline V gene data show CDR1 as SGHRS and CDR2 as YFSETQ. This CDR3 is 13 amino acids long. Trimming took 0 bases from V and 4 from J, leaving 7 bases between them. DNA for the CDR3: TGCGCCAGCAGCTTGGACAGCACCTATGGCTACACCTTC. This sequence encodes CASSLDSTYGYTF.

This clone was seen a handful of times. The chain recombines TRBV7-3 with TRBJ1-1; the D gene is possibly TRBD1 (5 bases). Per the germline V gene, CDR1 is SGHTA and CDR2 is FQGTGA. The germline V and J ends were trimmed by 3 bases and 5 bases, with 13 bases remaining between them. The CDR3 sequence is 14 residues long. The CDR3 protein is CASSLRKEGTEAFF. CDR3 coding DNA: TGTGCCAGCAGCTTGCGGAAGGAGGGGACTGAAGCTTTCTTT.

The chain is built from TRBV4-1 and TRBJ1-2; weak D call: TRBD1 (5 bases). Trimming removed 2 bases at V and 0 bases at J, with 10 bases between. Per germline, CDR1 MGHRA and CDR2 YSYEKL. There are 15 residues in the CDR3. DNA of the CDR3: TGCGCCAGCAGCCAAACAACAGGAGCTAACTATGGCTACACCTTC. Its protein is CASSQTTGANYGYTF.

The chain has TRBV6-6 and TRBJ1-6; D unclear. Per the germline V gene, CDR1 is MNHNY and CDR2 is SVGAGI (reference sequence). With 2 bases removed from V and 8 bases from J, the gap between germline ends came to 10 bases. This CDR3 has 14 residues. The CDR3 loop is CASSYRAWDSPLHF. CDR3 coding DNA: TGTGCCAGCAGTTACAGGGCCTGGGATTCACCCCTCCACTTT.

The genes are TRBV28 and TRBJ2-2, with 11 bases identical to TRBD2. Germline V gene sequence: CDR1 MDHEN, CDR2 SYDVKM. V was clipped by 8 bases and J by 10 bases; unmatched bases: 6. CDR3 size: 13 residues. CDR3 loop: CASQTSGIEELFF. The CDR3 region has the DNA TGTGCCAGCCAGACTAGCGGGATTGAGGAGCTGTTTTTT. The whole variable domain, filled in from reference TRBV28 and TRBJ2-2, reads DVKVTQSSRYLVKRTGEKVFLECVQDMDHENMFWYRQDPGLGLRLIYFSYDVKMKEKGDIPEGYSVSREKKERFSLILESASTNQTSMYLCASQTSGIEELFFGEGSRLTVL.

The chain couples TRBV5-4 to TRBJ1-4; D uncertain. The germline CDR1 and CDR2 sequences are SGHNT and YYREEE (reference sequence). With 6 bases removed from V and 7 bases from J, the gap between germline ends came to 13 bases. The CDR3 covers 13 residues. In DNA, the CDR3 is TGTGCCAGCAACGATGGAGCGGGTGAAAAACTGTTTTTT. Its translation: CASNDGAGEKLFF. Drawing the rest from reference TRBV5-4 and TRBJ1-4, the complete variable domain is ETGVTQSPTHLIKTRGQQVTLRCSSQSGHNTVSWYQQALGQGPQFIFQYYREEENGRGNFPPRFSGLQFPNYSSELNVNALELDDSALYLCASNDGAGEKLFFGSGTQLSVL.

The chain couples TRBV5-1 to TRBJ2-3; D gene uncertain. V was clipped by 4 bases and J by 0 bases, with 12 bases between them. Germline loops: CDR1 SGHRS, CDR2 YFSETQ. The CDR3 is 15 amino acids. As DNA, the CDR3 is TGCGCCAGCAGCGCGCTCGTTGTTAGCACAGATACGCAGTATTTT. It codes for CASSALVVSTDTQYF. Drawing the rest from reference TRBV5-1 and TRBJ2-3, the complete variable domain is KAGVTQTPRYLIKTRGQQVTLSCSPISGHRSVSWYQQTPGQGLQFLFEYFSETQRNKGNFPGRFSGRQFSNSRSEMNVSTLELGDSALYLCASSALVVSTDTQYFGPGTRLTVL.

The CDR3 sequence: CASSLLAGEQYF. Here the CDR3 DNA reads TGTGCCAGCAGCCTGTTAGCCGGCGAGCAGTACTTC. This chain uses TRBV2 with TRBJ2-7; D is ambiguous. Germline V gene lookup returns CDR1 SNHLY and CDR2 FYNNEI. The CDR3 length is 12 residues. V gave up 6 bases and J gave up 6 bases, with 12 bases separating them.

The sample holds one count of this clone. This CDR3 reads CAISEGSGRITDTQYF. CDR3 DNA: TGTGCCATCAGTGAGGGTAGCGGGAGAATTACAGATACGCAGTATTTT. The J gene is TRBJ2-3, the V gene TRBV10-3; 9 bases align to TRBD2. The CDR3 runs to 16 residues. With V trimmed by 2 bases and J by 3 bases, 6 bases remained unmatched. CDR1 and CDR2 (germline): ENHRY, SYGVKD.

The chain uses TRBV9 and TRBJ2-3, with TRBD2 identical over 9 bases. V trimming: 0 bases; J trimming: 0 bases; junction bases outside the gene matches: 11. The CDR3 runs to 19 residues. Germline V lookup: CDR1 SGDLS, CDR2 YYNGEE. The CDR3 nucleotides read TGTGCCAGCAGCGTAGCGACTAGCGGAGGTCGTCCTAGCACAGATACGCAGTATTTT. It is translated as CASSVATSGGRPSTDTQYF.

The rearrangement joins TRBV5-1 to TRBJ2-3, with D possibly matching TRBD2 (6 bases). The V end was cut by 5 bases, the J end by 2 bases, with 12 bases between. The CDR3 is 14 residues long. The germline V gene encodes CDR1 SGHRS and CDR2 YFSETQ. CDR3: CASSGGYVTDTQYF. In DNA form, the CDR3 reads TGCGCCAGCAGTGGGGGGTATGTCACAGATACGCAGTATTTT.

This clone occurred once. The rearrangement links TRBV5-6 to TRBJ2-3, with TRBD2 as a possible D gene (6 bases). V lost 4 bases and J 3 bases, leaving 12 bases between the germline ends. The CDR3 is made up of 14 amino acids. Germline CDR1 is SGHDT and CDR2 is YYEEEE. CDR3 region: CASSPAGRTDTQYF. The CDR3 DNA reads as TGTGCCAGCAGCCCGGCGGGGAGGACAGATACGCAGTATTTT.

V is TRBV28 and J is TRBJ1-1; 8 bases match TRBD1. CDR1 is MDHEN and CDR2 is SYDVKM in the germline V gene. CDR3 length equals 15 residues. V was pared by 5 bases and J by 4 bases, with 9 bases of the junction left unmatched. This CDR3 is CASSRQGSSGTEAFF. In DNA form, the CDR3 reads TGTGCCAGCAGTCGACAGGGGTCTAGTGGCACTGAAGCTTTCTTT.

This chain uses TRBV7-8 with TRBJ2-7; weak D call: TRBD1 (6 bases). V was trimmed by 9 bases and J by 2 bases, leaving 17 bases between them. CDR3 length: 14 residues. Germline CDR1 and CDR2: SGHVS and FQNEAQ. CDR3 protein: CASITGFGPYEQYF. The CDR3 bases are TGTGCCAGTATAACAGGGTTCGGCCCCTACGAGCAGTACTTC.

This clone was seen just once. The rearrangement uses TRBV6-1 and TRBJ2-4; the match to TRBD2 covers 8 bases. Germline values: CDR1 MNHNS, CDR2 SASEGT. The CDR3 is made up of 18 amino acids. V shed 3 bases, J shed 0 bases, and the junction held 10 bases outside the gene matches. The chain's CDR3 is CASSDSGSLGVAKNIQYF. The CDR3 region has the DNA TGTGCCAGCAGTGACAGCGGGAGTTTAGGGGTAGCCAAAAACATTCAGTACTTC.

The chain employs TRBV18 and TRBJ2-7; the D is unclear. V lost 2 bases to trimming and J lost 2 bases, with 16 bases between them. The CDR3 sequence is 16 residues long. Germline V CDR1 and CDR2: KGHSH, LQKENI. The CDR3 nucleotides read TGTGCCAGCTCACCAAAAAATCCTGGGCGGCCCTACGAGCAGTACTTC. Encoded protein: CASSPKNPGRPYEQYF.

Only a few counts were recorded for this clone. The gene calls are TRBV5-1 and TRBJ2-3; D is unresolved. The germline V and J ends were trimmed by 5 bases and 0 bases, with 13 bases remaining between them. This CDR3 is built from 15 residues. Germline CDR1 is SGHRS and CDR2 is YFSETQ. Written as DNA, the CDR3 is TGCGCCAGCAGGAGGTTTGGGGATAGCACAGATACGCAGTATTTT. It is translated as CASRRFGDSTDTQYF. The full variable domain, its missing parts supplied by reference TRBV5-1 and TRBJ2-3, is KAGVTQTPRYLIKTRGQQVTLSCSPISGHRSVSWYQQTPGQGLQFLFEYFSETQRNKGNFPGRFSGRQFSNSRSEMNVSTLELGDSALYLCASRRFGDSTDTQYFGPGTRLTVL.

V and J are TRBV5-4 and TRBJ2-2, with TRBD2 identical over 8 bases. J lost 1 base, V lost 4 bases, and 6 bases had no gene match. Looked up from germline, CDR1 is SGHNT and CDR2 is YYREEE (reference sequence). CDR3 length equals 16 residues. This CDR3 is CASSRRLAGNTGELFF. The CDR3 nucleotides read TGTGCCAGCAGCCGGAGGCTAGCGGGGAACACCGGGGAGCTGTTTTTT.